These T cell receptor beta chains were read from a single sample in a study of Ad26.COV2.S vaccination and SARS-CoV-2 variants. TCRdb keeps only in-frame clones here, not all; method: immunoSEQ multiplex PCR. This table has approximately 250,000 clones, around nine tenths appearing once. This sample comprised peripheral blood, obtained in a trial of Ad26.COV2.S vaccine versus placebo. These receptors were obtained from a person aged 18-60 years who received the Ad26.COV2.S COVID-19 vaccine or a placebo. Both conserved end residues are part of each CDR3. D genes are given only for firm matches. A clone size is listed for some rows: how often the clone was seen (once, few, many), or a class if it is expanded.

length: 16; size: once; J: TRBJ1-6; V: TRBV7-8; D: -; CDR3: CASSLGVKSYNSPLHF; DNA: TGTGCCAGCAGCTTAGGGGTGAAATCTTATAATTCACCCCTCCACTTT
length: 14; size: -; J: TRBJ1-1; V: TRBV7-3; D: TRBD1; CDR3: CASSPGQGETEAFF; DNA: TGTGCCAGCAGCCCGGGACAGGGGGAAACTGAAGCTTTCTTT
length: 13; size: -; J: TRBJ1-2; V: TRBV27; D: TRBD1; CDR3: CASSTGGTKGYTF; DNA: TGTGCCAGCTCCACAGGGGGCACGAAGGGCTACACCTTC
length: 15; size: -; J: TRBJ2-5; V: TRBV6-1; D: -; CDR3: CASSEGGHSLETQYF; DNA: TGTGCCAGCAGTGAAGGGGGACATAGCCTGGAGACCCAGTACTTC
length: 15; size: -; J: TRBJ1-1; V: TRBV11-1; D: -; CDR3: CASSPMTGLNTEAFF; DNA: TGTGCCAGCAGCCCGATGACAGGTTTGAACACTGAAGCTTTCTTT
length: 16; size: -; J: TRBJ2-2; V: TRBV27; D: -; CDR3: CASSLVGVENTGELFF; DNA: TGTGCCAGCAGTTTAGTGGGGGTCGAGAACACCGGGGAGCTGTTTTTT
length: 13; size: -; J: TRBJ2-1; V: TRBV12-3/TRBV12-4; D: -; CDR3: CASRTVPYNEQFF; DNA: TGTGCCTCCAGAACGGTTCCCTACAATGAGCAGTTCTTC
length: 12; size: -; J: TRBJ2-3; V: TRBV2; D: -; CDR3: CASSGTSDTQYF; DNA: TGTGCCAGCAGTGGAACCTCAGATACGCAGTATTTT
length: 16; size: -; J: TRBJ1-6; V: TRBV11-2; D: TRBD1; CDR3: CASSSWGTGVKSPLHF; DNA: TGTGCCAGCAGTTCTTGGGGGACAGGGGTAAAGTCACCCCTCCACTTT
length: 14; size: -; J: TRBJ1-4; V: TRBV3-1/TRBV3-2; D: -; CDR3: CASSQGGFNEKLFF; DNA: TGTGCCAGCAGCCAGGGGGGGTTTAATGAAAAACTGTTTTTT
length: 13; size: -; J: TRBJ1-2; V: TRBV12-3/TRBV12-4; D: -; CDR3: CASSSGEGYGYTF; DNA: TGTGCCAGCAGCTCCGGGGAGGGCTATGGCTACACCTTC
length: 15; size: once; J: TRBJ1-1; V: TRBV15; D: -; CDR3: CATSRDRGAGYEAFF; DNA: TGTGCCACCAGCAGAGATCGGGGGGCCGGGTATGAAGCTTTCTTT
length: 16; size: -; J: TRBJ2-1; V: TRBV7-8; D: -; CDR3: CASSLAGDLSYNEQFF; DNA: TGTGCCAGCAGCTTAGCGGGAGACCTCTCCTACAATGAGCAGTTCTTC
length: 16; size: -; J: TRBJ1-1; V: TRBV12-5; D: -; CDR3: CASGLVLGTLPFEAFF; DNA: TGTGCTAGTGGTTTGGTACTGGGGACGTTGCCTTTTGAAGCTTTCTTT
length: 16; size: -; J: TRBJ1-1; V: TRBV3-1/TRBV3-2; D: TRBD1; CDR3: CASSQGTTGLDTEAFF; DNA: TGTGCCAGCAGCCAAGGGACGACAGGGCTGGACACTGAAGCTTTCTTT
length: 14; size: -; J: TRBJ2-4; V: TRBV30; D: -; CDR3: CACEHPSLKNIQYF; DNA: TGTGCCTGTGAACACCCTAGCCTCAAAAACATTCAGTACTTC
length: 11; size: many; J: TRBJ2-5; V: TRBV4-3; D: -; CDR3: CASSQVEAQYF; DNA: TGCGCCAGCAGCCAAGTAGAGGCCCAGTACTTC
length: 16; size: -; J: TRBJ2-5; V: TRBV5-1; D: TRBD2; CDR3: CASSPGLATTQETQYF; DNA: TGCGCCAGCAGCCCAGGACTAGCGACGACGCAAGAGACCCAGTACTTC
length: 14; size: -; J: TRBJ1-1; V: TRBV30; D: -; CDR3: CAWRRAGAGTEAFF; DNA: TGTGCCTGGAGAAGGGCAGGGGCCGGCACTGAAGCTTTCTTT
length: 17; size: -; J: TRBJ2-2; V: TRBV18; D: -; CDR3: CASSPVRERPLTGELFF; DNA: TGTGCCAGCTCACCGGTCAGGGAGCGCCCGCTCACCGGGGAGCTGTTTTTT
length: 16; size: -; J: TRBJ1-4; V: TRBV7-8; D: -; CDR3: CASSPIGRLINEKLFF; DNA: TGTGCCAGCAGCCCCATCGGACGGCTCATTAATGAAAAACTGTTTTTT
length: 15; size: -; J: TRBJ1-5; V: TRBV9; D: -; CDR3: CASSVGRYSNQPQHF; DNA: TGTGCCAGCAGCGTAGGACGGTATAGCAATCAGCCCCAGCATTTT
length: 14; size: once; J: TRBJ1-6; V: TRBV9; D: -; CDR3: CASSVEGTNSPLHF; DNA: TGTGCCAGCAGCGTAGAAGGGACCAATTCACCCCTCCACTTT
length: 13; size: -; J: TRBJ1-1; V: TRBV29-1; D: -; CDR3: CSSRAGGNTEAFF; DNA: TGCAGCTCTCGTGCCGGGGGGAACACTGAAGCTTTCTTT
length: 12; size: once; J: TRBJ2-3; V: TRBV2; D: -; CDR3: CASSVNTDTQYF; DNA: TGTGCCAGCAGTGTTAACACAGATACGCAGTATTTT